These 24 T cell receptor beta chains originate from one sample sequenced in a study of cytomegalovirus exposure and HLA in healthy donors. TCRdb's copy holds only in-frame clones and misses some; the assay was immunoSEQ multiplex PCR. The table lists approximately 120,000 clones, roughly 90% of them singletons. The material sequenced was PBMCs. These TCRs come from a young woman in good health and CMV-seronegative.

The chain links TRBV5-6 to TRBJ1-3, with unresolved D. Trimming took off 2 bases at V and 2 bases at J, with 8 bases between the two ends. The CDR3 runs to 14 residues. CDR1 and CDR2 from the germline V gene are SGHDT and YYEEEE. CDR3 loop: CASSFWQAGNTIYF. The CDR3 coding sequence is TGTGCCAGCAGCTTCTGGCAGGCTGGAAACACCATATATTTT.

The rearrangement links TRBV5-1 to TRBJ2-3, with 11 bases that match TRBD2. The trim removed 0 bases at V and 4 bases at J, leaving 4 bases unmatched. The CDR3 totals 16 residues. Looked up from germline, CDR1 is SGHRS and CDR2 is YFSETQ. In DNA, the CDR3 is TGCGCCAGCAGCTTGGCCCTAGCGGGAGGAGCAGATACGCAGTATTTT. Its translation: CASSLALAGGADTQYF.

The CDR3 DNA sequence: TGTGCCAGTAGTATATACAACCATCGGACAGTAACCTACGAGCAGTACTTC. It translates to CASSIYNHRTVTYEQYF. The rearrangement uses TRBV19 and TRBJ2-7; tentatively, D is TRBD1 (6 bases). CDR3 size: 17 residues. Germline CDR1 LNHDA, CDR2 SQIVND (reference sequence). Deletions cut 2 bases from V and 2 bases from J, with 19 bases between.

The rearrangement uses TRBV5-4 and TRBJ2-7, with 8 bases lining up with TRBD2. This CDR3 region has 13 residues. Trimming took 1 base from V and 5 from J; bases not matched to a gene: 2. The V gene's germline CDR1 is SGHNT and CDR2 YYREEE (reference sequence). The CDR3 protein is CASSLFSGNEQYF. The CDR3 DNA follows: TGTGCCAGCAGCTTGTTTAGCGGGAACGAGCAGTACTTC.

This clone was observed a handful of times. The genes are TRBV1 and TRBJ1-1; no check of the table's D call, TRBD1, against the DNA was made. TRBV1 is marked as a pseudogene. The CDR3 has 8 residues. The CDR3: CTSWAAFF. CDR3 in DNA: TGCACCAGCTGGGCGGCTTTCTTT.

The chain is built from TRBV5-4 and TRBJ2-7; no clear D. The CDR3 extends over 13 amino acids. Trimming stripped 4 bases from V and 3 bases from J, with 11 bases between. Germline V gene lookup returns CDR1 SGHNT and CDR2 YYREEE (reference sequence). CDR3 sequence: CASSPLESYEQYF. The CDR3, as DNA: TGTGCCAGCAGCCCCTTAGAGAGCTACGAGCAGTACTTC.

The J gene is TRBJ2-7, the V gene TRBV6-1; the match to TRBD1 covers 7 bases. Germline CDR1 reads MNHNS; CDR2 reads SASEGT. The CDR3 is made up of 13 amino acids. Trimming removed 1 base from V and 8 bases from J; junction bases left unmatched: 5. In DNA form, the CDR3 reads TGTGCCAGCAGTGAAGAGGAGACAGGGAAGCAGTACTTC. Its translation is CASSEEETGKQYF.

The J gene is TRBJ2-2, the V gene TRBV7-3; D possibly corresponds to TRBD1 (6 bases). The CDR3 runs 14 residues. The V end lost 5 bases, the J end lost 5 bases, and 12 bases lay between the germline ends. CDR1 and CDR2 from the germline V gene are SGHTA and FQGTGA. CDR3 sequence (DNA): TGTGCCAGCAGCCCCCACCAGGGGACCGGGGAGCTGTTTTTT. As protein: CASSPHQGTGELFF.

V usage is TRBV5-8 and J usage is TRBJ2-3, with 8 positions matching TRBD2. Germline CDR1 is SGHTS and CDR2 is YDEGEE. V was clipped by 4 bases and J by 3 bases; unmatched bases: 7. The CDR3 is 15 residues long. The CDR3 loop reads CASSHGLALTDTQYF. The DNA of the CDR3 is TGTGCCAGCAGCCACGGACTAGCTTTAACAGATACGCAGTATTTT.

This sequence joins TRBV6-6 and TRBJ2-1; 7 bases match TRBD2. The trim removed 5 bases at V and 1 base at J, leaving 8 bases unmatched. The CDR3 has 16 residues. Germline V gives CDR1 MNHNY, CDR2 SVGAGI (reference sequence). CDR3 sequence reads: CASSQLREGSYNEQFF. CDR3 nucleotides: TGTGCCAGCAGTCAACTCAGGGAGGGGTCCTACAATGAGCAGTTCTTC.

This clone was counted once. V usage is TRBV4-1 and J usage is TRBJ2-7; D possibly corresponds to TRBD2 (5 bases). In germline, CDR1 is MGHRA, CDR2 YSYEKL. The CDR3 has 18 amino acids. V lost 0 bases, J lost 0 bases, and 18 bases lay in between. CDR3 DNA: TGCGCCAGCAGCCAAGACCCCTCAGGAGGCGTGAGCTCCTACGAGCAGTACTTC. It is translated as CASSQDPSGGVSSYEQYF.

This chain links TRBV27 with TRBJ1-2, with a possible D match to TRBD1 (5 bases). The germline V gene encodes CDR1 MNHEY and CDR2 SMNVEV (reference sequence). The CDR3 extends over 12 amino acids. V was cut by 6 bases and J by 7 bases, with 12 bases left in between. For the CDR3, the DNA is TGTGCCAGCAGACGAGTGGGGGGTGGCTACACCTTC. This sequence encodes CASRRVGGGYTF.

The chain is built from TRBV10-1 and TRBJ1-3; D perhaps matches TRBD1 (6 bases). The CDR3 is 17 amino acids. The V gene's germline CDR1 is WNHNN and CDR2 SYGVQD (reference sequence). Deletions cut 0 bases from V and 3 bases from J, with 15 bases between. The CDR3 nucleotides read TGCGCCAGCAGTGAGTCTAGGTGTCAGGGGTTTGGAAACACCATATATTTT. This sequence encodes CASSESRCQGFGNTIYF.

This clone occurred a few times. The CDR3 here is CASSLWGQGAGSDYGYTF. CDR3 bases: TGCGCCAGCAGCTTGTGGGGACAGGGGGCTGGTTCTGACTATGGCTACACCTTC. The gene calls are TRBV5-1 and TRBJ1-2, with 12 bases identical to TRBD1. The V gene end was trimmed by 1 base and the J gene end by 3 bases; junction bases not matched to a gene: 10. The CDR3 runs 18 residues. The germline V gene has CDR1 SGHRS and CDR2 YFSETQ.

The rearrangement links TRBV18 to TRBJ1-1; a weak D match, TRBD1 (6 bases). The germline CDR1 and CDR2 sequences are KGHSH and LQKENI. The CDR3 loop spans 14 amino acids. V lost 5 bases to trimming and J lost 1 base, with 11 bases between them. CDR3: CASSGTRQNTEAFF. CDR3 sequence (DNA): TGTGCCAGCTCAGGGACAAGGCAGAACACTGAAGCTTTCTTT.

V is TRBV7-9 and J is TRBJ2-1; 8 positions match TRBD1. Trimming at V came to 5 bases and at J to 9 bases, leaving 3 bases not matched to a gene. Germline CDR1 and CDR2: SEHNR and FQNEAQ (reference sequence). This CDR3 region has 12 residues. CDR3 sequence: CASSNRGVEQFF. CDR3 bases: TGTGCCAGCAGCAACAGGGGGGTTGAGCAGTTCTTC.

The chain is built from TRBV7-2 and TRBJ1-1; TRBD1 matches 7 bases. The germline gives CDR1 SGHTA, CDR2 FQGNSA. J was trimmed by 2 bases and V by 9 bases; bases with no gene match: 12. The CDR3 spans 15 residues. The CDR3 spells CASRKGAGANTEAFF. The CDR3 DNA reads as TGTGCCAGTCGAAAGGGGGCCGGGGCTAACACTGAAGCTTTCTTT.

This chain uses TRBV9 with TRBJ1-2; 7 bases agree with TRBD1. The CDR3 has 14 residues. The ends lost 3 bases at V and 3 bases at J; junction bases unmatched: 5. Germline V gene sequence: CDR1 SGDLS, CDR2 YYNGEE. In DNA form, the CDR3 reads TGTGCCAGCAGCGGACGAGGGGGCGACTATGGCTACACCTTC. It specifies CASSGRGGDYGYTF.

This chain connects TRBV13 to TRBJ2-3; TRBD1 might be the D (5 bases). V was pared by 6 bases and J by 3 bases, with 10 bases between. The CDR3 is made up of 13 amino acids. CDR1 and CDR2 from the germline V gene are PRHDT and FYEKMQ (reference sequence). The CDR3 nucleotides are TGTGCCAGCAGTTCGGACAAAACAGATACGCAGTATTTT. It is translated as CASSSDKTDTQYF.

This clone was detected once. This chain connects TRBV21-1 to TRBJ2-5; TRBD1 is the table's D call and was not checked against the DNA. TRBV21-1 is termed a pseudogene. There are 19 residues in the CDR3. DNA of the CDR3: TGTGCCAGCAGCAACCGGGACAAACTTTCAAGGGCTGGACAAGAGACCCAGTACTTC. Protein sequence: CASSNRDKLSRAGQETQYF.

The rearrangement joins TRBV5-4 to TRBJ2-5; TRBD1 agrees at 7 bases. CDR1 SGHNT and CDR2 YYREEE come from the germline V gene (reference sequence). With V trimmed by 2 bases and J by 5 bases, 6 bases remained unmatched. The CDR3 is made up of 14 amino acids. The CDR3 spells CASSFRRQGETQYF. The CDR3 bases are TGTGCCAGCAGCTTTAGGAGACAGGGTGAGACCCAGTACTTC.

The chain has TRBV9 and TRBJ2-2; D might be TRBD1 (5 bases). With 2 bases removed from V and 4 bases from J, the gap between germline ends came to 15 bases. The germline V gene has CDR1 SGDLS and CDR2 YYNGEE. CDR3 size: 16 residues. The chain's CDR3 is CASSVPRDSFTGELFF. The CDR3 coding sequence is TGTGCCAGCAGCGTGCCTCGAGACAGTTTCACCGGGGAGCTGTTTTTT.

CDR3 sequence: CASSSQGLAGGSSYNEQFF. CDR3 DNA: TGTGCCAGCAGTTCTCAAGGACTAGCGGGGGGCAGCTCCTACAATGAGCAGTTCTTC. The chain recombines TRBV28 with TRBJ2-1, with 14 bases lining up with TRBD2. V lost 4 bases and J lost 0; bases outside the gene matches: 8. The V gene's germline CDR1 is MDHEN and CDR2 SYDVKM. This CDR3 is 19 amino acids long.

The gene calls are TRBV2 and TRBJ1-4; the match to TRBD1 covers 7 bases. V lost 10 bases, J lost 4 bases, and 12 bases stayed unmatched. Germline assignment: CDR1 SNHLY and CDR2 FYNNEI. The CDR3 loop spans 15 amino acids. In nucleotides, the CDR3 is TGTGCCACCACCAGGGTGACAGGGATTAATGAAAAACTGTTTTTT. This sequence encodes CATTRVTGINEKLFF.